Listed below are T cell receptor beta chains from one sample, sequenced in a study of T cell repertoires in cytomegalovirus infection. TCRdb redid the calling of the reads with MiXCR, one entry per CDR3 protein. The table has just over 150,000 distinct CDR3 sequences, less than 25% seen once. Sequencing used PBMCs. The source of these receptors is a human donor in good health (CMV status not recorded). Some clones in this sample may be carry-over from other donors' samples. Both conserved end residues are part of each CDR3. D genes are given only for firm matches. Some rows have no size entry. The others give once, few or many, or a class for an expanded clone.

v_gene	d_gene	j_gene	abundance	CDR3nt	CDR3aa
TRBV7-8	TRBD2	TRBJ2-3	many	TGTGCCAGCAGCCCCACCCGACTAGCGGGAACAGATACGCAGTATTTT	CASSPTRLAGTDTQYF
TRBV7-9	NA	TRBJ2-2	NA	TGTGCCAGCAGCTCTAACGGGGAGCTGTTTTTT	CASSSNGELFF
TRBV7-9	NA	TRBJ2-2	few	TGTGCCAGCAGCCTCGGCGAGACGAACACCGGGGAGCTGTTTTTT	CASSLGETNTGELFF
TRBV7-2	TRBD2	TRBJ2-3	few	TGTGCCAGCAGCTCCCGCGGGGGGCTTAGCACAGATACGCAGTATTTT	CASSSRGGLSTDTQYF
TRBV7-8	NA	TRBJ2-5	many	TGTGCCAGCAGCCGGGGACGAGCAAAAGAGACCCAGTACTTC	CASSRGRAKETQYF
TRBV28	NA	TRBJ2-3	NA	TGTGCCAGCAGTTTAGGGGGCCCAGATACGCAGTATTTT	CASSLGGPDTQYF
TRBV7-2	NA	TRBJ2-7	many	TGTGCCAGCAGCTTAGAACCCTACTCCTACGAGCAGTACTTC	CASSLEPYSYEQYF
TRBV6-2/TRBV6-3	NA	TRBJ2-4	NA	TGTGCCAGCAGCTTTTCGCCGGAGGACTATGAGGCCCCGGGCATTCAGTACTTC	CASSFSPEDYEAPGIQYF
TRBV7-6	NA	TRBJ1-1	many	TGTGCCAGCAGCCCCCCCGCGAACACTGAAGCTTTCTTT	CASSPPANTEAFF
TRBV5-5	NA	TRBJ2-7	NA	TGTGCCAGCAGCTTGGCTGGGGACCGAATCTCCTACGAGCAGTACTTC	CASSLAGDRISYEQYF
TRBV27	NA	TRBJ2-6	NA	TGTGCCAGCAAAGAGGGCGGCTCTGGGGCCAACGTCCTGACTTTC	CASKEGGSGANVLTF
TRBV19	NA	TRBJ2-1	few	TGTGCCAGTAGGGTTAAGGCTGAGCAGTTCTTC	CASRVKAEQFF
TRBV29-1	TRBD2	TRBJ2-1	many	TGCAGCGCCCTTACTAGCGGAGCTTACAATGAGCAGTTCTTC	CSALTSGAYNEQFF
TRBV5-4	NA	TRBJ1-6	NA	TGTGCCAGCACCTCGGGGTGGGCAGGGGACTATAATTCACCCCTCCACTTT	CASTSGWAGDYNSPLHF
TRBV12-3/TRBV12-4	NA	TRBJ1-1	many	TGTGCCAGCAGTTTAGGTCAGGGTGGGGCTGAAGCTTTCTTT	CASSLGQGGAEAFF
TRBV28	NA	TRBJ2-1	NA	TGTGCCAGCGGCCCGGGACTTTACAATGAGCAGTTCTTC	CASGPGLYNEQFF
TRBV27	TRBD2	TRBJ2-1	NA	TGTGCCAGCAGTTTCCTAGCGGGAGGCCCCTACAATGAGCAGTTCTTC	CASSFLAGGPYNEQFF
TRBV23-1	NA	TRBJ1-5	once	TGCGCCAGCAGTCAATCTAGCTCCATGCAGCCCCAGCATTTT	CASSQSSSMQPQHF
TRBV20-1	TRBD2	TRBJ2-7	NA	TGCAGTGCTAGACTAGCGGGAGGGCCCAACGAGCAGTACTTC	CSARLAGGPNEQYF
TRBV28	NA	TRBJ1-5	NA	TGTGCCAGCAGTTTACTGGGGAGTCAGCCCCAGCATTTT	CASSLLGSQPQHF
TRBV20-1	NA	TRBJ2-1	few	TGCAGTGCCCCCACTAGAAACTCCTACAATGAGCAGTTCTTC	CSAPTRNSYNEQFF
TRBV19	NA	TRBJ1-5	few	TGTGCCAGTAGTATACCCTATAGCAATCAGCCCCAGCATTTT	CASSIPYSNQPQHF
TRBV9	NA	TRBJ2-4	few	TGTGCCAGCAGCGTAGACCCCCAGCTAAACATTCAGTACTTC	CASSVDPQLNIQYF
TRBV7-2	NA	TRBJ2-7	many	TGTGCCAGCAGCTACTTACTCGGACTAACCAACTCCTACGAGCAGTACTTC	CASSYLLGLTNSYEQYF
TRBV6-1	TRBD2	TRBJ2-7	many	TGTGCCAGCAGTGAGCCGGGAGGCCTCTCCTACGAGCAGTACTTC	CASSEPGGLSYEQYF
TRBV2	NA	TRBJ2-1	NA	TGTGCCAGCAGTGATTTAGGGAATGAGCAGTTCTTC	CASSDLGNEQFF
TRBV20-1	TRBD2	TRBJ2-1	NA	TGCAGTGCTATACGGGGACTAGGCAATGAGCAGTTCTTC	CSAIRGLGNEQFF
TRBV5-1	NA	TRBJ2-2	NA	TGCGCCAGCAGCACCCATCCCACCGGGGAGCTGTTTTTT	CASSTHPTGELFF
TRBV7-2	NA	TRBJ1-2	NA	TGTGCCAGCAGCCCCGGGGGTGGGTCAGAAGGGATGGGCTACACCTTC	CASSPGGGSEGMGYTF
TRBV5-1	NA	TRBJ2-5	few	TGCGCCAGCAGCTTGTGGGCCCGGGAGACCCAGTACTTC	CASSLWARETQYF
TRBV29-1	NA	TRBJ1-1	few	TGCAGCGTTCTGAGGAGGGCGGGTGCTTTCTTT	CSVLRRAGAFF
TRBV6-5	NA	TRBJ1-2	NA	TGTGCCAGCAGTTATTCAGGGGCCGGGAACTATGGCTACACCTTC	CASSYSGAGNYGYTF
TRBV20-1	TRBD2	TRBJ2-7	few	TGCAGTGCTTTCGTTTCCGGGAGGCAATACGAGCAGTACTTC	CSAFVSGRQYEQYF
TRBV11-2	TRBD2	TRBJ2-3	many	TGTGCCAGCACTCTAGAACGGACTAGCGGAGTAGAGTATTTT	CASTLERTSGVEYF
TRBV7-2	TRBD1	TRBJ1-4	many	TGTGCCAGCAGCTTACGAGGGGGCGCAACTAATGAAAAACTGTTTTTT	CASSLRGGATNEKLFF
TRBV7-3	TRBD2	TRBJ2-7	few	TGTGCCAGCAGCTTAACCAGGACTAGCGGGTTATACGAGCAGTACTTC	CASSLTRTSGLYEQYF
TRBV4-1	TRBD2	TRBJ2-1	few	TGCGCCAGCAGCCAAGAAAGTAGCGGGAGAGGTTCGGATAATGAGCAGTTCTTC	CASSQESSGRGSDNEQFF
TRBV20-1	TRBD1	TRBJ1-2	few	TGCAGTGCTAGCTCGGGGTCCACAGGGGTCGGCTATGGCTACACCTTC	CSASSGSTGVGYGYTF
TRBV7-8	TRBD2	TRBJ2-7	many	TGTGCCAGCAGCTTGGGGACTAGCGGGAGTTTGAACGAGCAGTACTTC	CASSLGTSGSLNEQYF
TRBV2	NA	TRBJ2-7	NA	TGTGCCAGCGCGCTAGAGAACCCCCAGTACTTC	CASALENPQYF